One sample yielded the 23 T cell receptor beta chains listed below, sequenced in a study of T cells in Graves' hyperthyroidism and ophthalmopathy. Amplification of TCR beta CDR3 regions was performed using RNA transcripts as template. HTBI primers were the set used in a first-round RT-PCR of the TCR CDR3. TCRdb re-called the multiplex PCR reads through MiXCR, storing one row per CDR3 protein. This sample has some 350,000 distinct CDR3 sequences, with 15% to 19% found just once. Material for sequencing was blood. These receptors originate from a woman between 18 and 29 years old with Graves' hyperthyroidism that later progressed to Graves' ophthalmopathy.

In this sample, this clonotype turned up many times. The V call is TRBV5-1, the J call TRBJ2-7, with D maybe TRBD2 (6 bases). Germline values: CDR1 SGHRS, CDR2 YFSETQ. The CDR3 consists of 14 residues. Trimming pared 1 base from V and 2 bases from J, leaving 10 bases between. The CDR3 is CASSLLSGTYEQYF. DNA for the CDR3: TGCGCCAGCAGCTTGCTTAGCGGAACCTACGAGCAGTACTTC.

This clonotype was counted between two and nine times. The gene calls are TRBV7-2 and TRBJ2-7; possibly TRBD1 or TRBD2 for D (5 bases each). The CDR3 has 15 residues. The germline CDR1 and CDR2 sequences are SGHTA and FQGNSA. Trimming pared 1 base from V and 0 bases from J, leaving 10 bases between. CDR3 residues: CASSLGGVPSYEQYF. DNA of the CDR3: TGTGCCAGCAGCTTAGGAGGGGTTCCCTCCTACGAGCAGTACTTC.

The chain carries TRBV13 and TRBJ2-7; 13 nucleotides align to TRBD2. CDR1 and CDR2 from the germline V gene are PRHDT and FYEKMQ (reference sequence). The CDR3 consists of 19 residues. With 6 bases clipped from V and 6 bases from J, the junction kept 20 bases outside the gene matches. DNA for the CDR3: TGTGCCAGCAGGAACTCGGCCGGGACTAGCGGGATTAAGGGATCCGAGCAGTACTTC. Protein sequence: CASRNSAGTSGIKGSEQYF.

This clonotype was seen ten or more times. The V and J genes are TRBV30 and TRBJ2-2; tentatively, D is TRBD1 or TRBD2 (5 bases each). There are 11 residues in the CDR3. V lost 6 bases and J 8 bases, leaving 10 bases between the germline ends. Germline CDR1 reads GTSNPN; CDR2 reads SVGIG (reference sequence). CDR3 DNA sequence: TGTGCCTGTCGGGACGCGGGGGAGCTGTTTTTT. It specifies CACRDAGELFF.

The chain couples TRBV18 to TRBJ2-2, with unresolved D. The V end was cut by 2 bases, the J end by 0 bases, with 7 bases between. Germline V gene sequence: CDR1 KGHSH, CDR2 LQKENI. The CDR3 length is 15 residues. The CDR3 region has the DNA TGTGCCAGCTCACCAGAAAGACCGAACACCGGGGAGCTGTTTTTT. Its translation is CASSPERPNTGELFF.

This clonotype was detected once. The gene calls are TRBV27 and TRBJ2-2; D uncertain. CDR1 and CDR2 (germline): MNHEY, SMNVEV (reference sequence). Trimming shortened V by 6 bases and J by 7 bases, and 9 bases separated the two germline ends. The CDR3 is 12 residues long. The CDR3: CASRRGVGELFF. The DNA for the CDR3 is TGTGCCAGCAGGAGAGGAGTCGGGGAGCTGTTTTTT.

Details on this clonotype: Germline and junction disagree at one end, which may indicate a read error. The J gene is TRBJ1-3, the V gene TRBV19; possible D gene TRBD1, 5 bases. Germline V CDR1 and CDR2: LNHDA, SQIVND (reference sequence). The CDR3 sequence is 14 residues long. The chain's CDR3 is CASGGPSSGSTIYF. Here the CDR3 DNA reads TGTGCCAGTGGGGGACCGAGCTCTGGAAGCACCATATATTTT.

The CDR3 reads CASSPTPTGGKGDTQYF. CDR3 DNA sequence: TGTGCCAGCAGCCCCACCCCTACCGGGGGCAAGGGGGATACGCAGTATTTT. V usage is TRBV5-4 and J usage is TRBJ2-3; D may be TRBD1 or TRBD2 (6 bases each). V was trimmed by 4 bases and J by 6 bases, leaving 24 bases between them. CDR3 length equals 17 residues. Germline V gene data show CDR1 as SGHNT and CDR2 as YYREEE (reference sequence).

The rearrangement uses TRBV14 and TRBJ2-5; 9 nucleotides line up with TRBD1. Germline-derived CDR1 and CDR2 are SGHDN and FVKESK. The CDR3 contains 13 residues. Losses at the gene ends were 6 bases for V and 10 bases for J; bases not matched to a gene: 9. CDR3 sequence reads: CASSKDRGEDQYF. Written as DNA, the CDR3 is TGTGCCAGCAGTAAGGACAGGGGAGAGGACCAGTACTTC.

This clonotype was seen at least ten times. V usage is TRBV11-1 and J usage is TRBJ1-1; D ambiguous. Germline values: CDR1 SGHAT, CDR2 FQDESV (reference sequence). There are 14 residues in the CDR3. The V end lost 3 bases, the J end lost 4 bases, and 12 bases lay between the germline ends. For the CDR3, the DNA is TGTGCCAGCAGCTTGAGCAGTGACATCACTGAAGCTTTCTTT. Translating it yields CASSLSSDITEAFF.

On this clonotype itself: This may be a read error: a much more frequent sequence differs by one nucleotide. The chain couples TRBV12-3 or TRBV12-4 to TRBJ1-3, with D uncertain. The CDR3 is 11 amino acids. CDR3 region: CASSPGSTIYF. The CDR3 nucleotides are TGTGCCAGCAGTCCTGGAAGCACCATATATTTT.

This clonotype was counted many times. The rearrangement links TRBV14 to TRBJ2-1; 13 positions match TRBD2. J lost 10 bases, V lost 6 bases, and 6 bases had no gene match. Germline CDR1 reads SGHDN; CDR2 reads FVKESK. CDR3 length: 14 amino acids. For the CDR3, the DNA is TGTGCCAGCAGGAAGGGGACTAGCGGGGCAGAGCAGTTCTTC. As protein: CASRKGTSGAEQFF.

This clonotype was found many times. The chain is built from TRBV18 and TRBJ1-4, with D perhaps TRBD1 (5 bases). Per germline, CDR1 KGHSH and CDR2 LQKENI. The CDR3 has 14 amino acids. V dropped 6 bases and J dropped 7 bases, with 15 bases sitting between them. CDR3 sequence: CASSPGPQSEKLFF. The DNA of the CDR3 is TGTGCCAGCTCGCCGGGACCACAGAGTGAAAAACTGTTTTTT.

This clonotype was seen more than once but under ten times. The rearrangement links TRBV29-1 to TRBJ2-1; a possible D gene is TRBD1 (7 bases). CDR3 length equals 15 residues. Germline CDR1 reads SQVTM; CDR2 reads ANQGSEA. The V and J ends lost 4 bases and 2 bases respectively, with 15 bases between them. CDR3 sequence: CSVGGGGNAYNEQFF. As DNA, the CDR3 is TGCAGCGTTGGAGGGGGCGGGAACGCCTACAATGAGCAGTTCTTC.

The V call is TRBV6-2 or TRBV6-3, the J call TRBJ2-2, with D maybe TRBD2 (6 bases). Trimming took 0 bases from V and 2 from J, leaving 19 bases between them. The germline V gene has CDR1 MNHEY and CDR2 SVGEGT. CDR3 length: 19 amino acids. CDR3 sequence reads: CASSYSRVLGTLNTGELFF. CDR3 sequence (DNA): TGTGCCAGCAGTTACTCGAGGGTCTTAGGGACTCTTAACACCGGGGAGCTGTTTTTT.

This clonotype came up many times. The genes are TRBV12-3 or TRBV12-4 and TRBJ1-5; TRBD1 matches 8 bases. Germline trimming cut 6 bases from V and 2 bases from J; bases unmatched to any gene: 0. The CDR3 is 13 amino acids. CDR3 in amino acids: CASRDRGNQPQHF. CDR3 sequence (DNA): TGTGCCAGCAGGGACAGGGGCAATCAGCCCCAGCATTTT.

In this sample, this clonotype turned up many times. V and J are TRBV28 and TRBJ2-7, with unresolved D. V was pared by 7 bases and J by 5 bases, with 15 bases between. This CDR3 is 13 amino acids long. The germline V gene encodes CDR1 MDHEN and CDR2 SYDVKM. In DNA, the CDR3 is TGTGCCAGCAATGGCGTACCGGTAAACGAGCAGTACTTC. This codes for CASNGVPVNEQYF. Using reference TRBV28 and TRBJ2-7 for the parts outside the CDR3, the full variable domain is DVKVTQSSRYLVKRTGEKVFLECVQDMDHENMFWYRQDPGLGLRLIYFSYDVKMKEKGDIPEGYSVSREKKERFSLILESASTNQTSMYLCASNGVPVNEQYFGPGTRLTVT.

This clonotype was seen repeatedly, ten times or more. J is TRBJ2-2 and V is TRBV5-1; TRBD2 matches 7 bases. Germline assignment: CDR1 SGHRS and CDR2 YFSETQ. V was clipped by 6 bases and J by 8 bases; unmatched bases: 4. The CDR3 is made up of 12 amino acids. CDR3 coding DNA: TGCGCCAGCACCTCGGGAGGAGGGGAGCTGTTTTTT. Translated: CASTSGGGELFF.

Only a few counts were recorded for this clonotype. The genes are TRBV4-3 and TRBJ2-1; TRBD2 agrees at 11 bases. The CDR3 has 17 residues. The V and J ends lost 4 bases and 3 bases, in that order; junction bases with no gene match: 8. Germline V gene sequence: CDR1 LGHNA, CDR2 YSLEER. The CDR3 DNA is TGCGCCAGCAGCCGGATCAGCGGGACTAGCGGCTACAATGAGCAGTTCTTC. Translation: CASSRISGTSGYNEQFF.

This clonotype was detected only a few times. This chain joins TRBV29-1 and TRBJ2-7; 8 bases are shared with TRBD1. Germline V gene lookup returns CDR1 SQVTM and CDR2 ANQGSEA. The CDR3 length is 13 residues. Losses at the gene ends were 6 bases for V and 4 bases for J; bases not matched to a gene: 8. The CDR3 loop is CSVTDRVGYEQYF. The CDR3 DNA reads TGCAGCGTAACGGACAGGGTCGGATACGAGCAGTACTTC.

This clonotype was observed many times. The CDR3 protein is CASSLGVVGGIPYNEQFF. In DNA form, the CDR3 reads TGTGCCAGCAGTTTAGGGGTAGTTGGGGGTATACCCTACAATGAGCAGTTCTTC. The J gene is TRBJ2-1, the V gene TRBV28; D is tentatively TRBD1 or TRBD2 (5 bases each). Germline lookup yields CDR1 MDHEN and CDR2 SYDVKM. The CDR3 is 18 residues long. V gave up 2 bases and J gave up 2 bases, with 19 bases separating them.

This clonotype was seen only a few times. V and J are TRBV6-1 and TRBJ1-2; D may be TRBD1 (6 bases). Trimming shortened V by 6 bases and J by 4 bases, and 12 bases separated the two germline ends. Per germline, CDR1 MNHNS and CDR2 SASEGT. The CDR3 is 13 amino acids. The chain's CDR3 is CASRSTGFYGYTF. The CDR3 DNA reads as TGTGCCAGCAGATCCACAGGGTTCTATGGCTACACCTTC.

The chain carries TRBV10-3 and TRBJ1-1, with 7 positions matching TRBD1. V was clipped by 0 bases and J by 5 bases; unmatched bases: 6. The germline gives CDR1 ENHRY, CDR2 SYGVKD. This CDR3 comprises 15 residues. The CDR3 sequence is CAISESEGGRTEAFF. CDR3 bases: TGTGCCATCAGTGAGTCTGAAGGGGGCCGGACTGAAGCTTTCTTT.